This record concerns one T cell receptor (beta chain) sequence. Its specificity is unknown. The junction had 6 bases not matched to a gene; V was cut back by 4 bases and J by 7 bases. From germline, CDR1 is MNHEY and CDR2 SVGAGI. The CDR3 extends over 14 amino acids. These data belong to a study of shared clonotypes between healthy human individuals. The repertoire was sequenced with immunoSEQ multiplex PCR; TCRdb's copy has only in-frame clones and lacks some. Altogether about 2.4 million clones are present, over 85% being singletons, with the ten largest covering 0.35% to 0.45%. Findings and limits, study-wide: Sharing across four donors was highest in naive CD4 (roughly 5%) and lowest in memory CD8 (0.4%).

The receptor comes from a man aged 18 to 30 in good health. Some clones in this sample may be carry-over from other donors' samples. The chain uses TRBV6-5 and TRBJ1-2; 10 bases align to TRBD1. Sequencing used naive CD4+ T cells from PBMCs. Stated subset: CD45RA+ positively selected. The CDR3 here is CASSFLTGGSGYTF. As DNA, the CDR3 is TGTGCCAGCAGTTTTCTGACAGGGGGCAGTGGCTACACCTTC.